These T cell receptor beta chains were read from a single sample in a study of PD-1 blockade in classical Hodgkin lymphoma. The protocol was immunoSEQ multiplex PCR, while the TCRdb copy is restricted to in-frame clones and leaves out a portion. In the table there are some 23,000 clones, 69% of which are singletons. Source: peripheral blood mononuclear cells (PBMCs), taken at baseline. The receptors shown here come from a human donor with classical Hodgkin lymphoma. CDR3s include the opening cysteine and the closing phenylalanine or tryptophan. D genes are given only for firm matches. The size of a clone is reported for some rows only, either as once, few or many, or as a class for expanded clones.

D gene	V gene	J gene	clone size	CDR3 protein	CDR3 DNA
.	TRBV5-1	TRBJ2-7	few	CASSYSYEQYF	TGCGCCAGCAGCTACTCCTACGAGCAGTACTTC
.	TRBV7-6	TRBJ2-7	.	CASSLSARVGVDYEQYF	TGTGCCAGCAGCTTGAGTGCAAGGGTCGGGGTAGACTACGAGCAGTACTTC
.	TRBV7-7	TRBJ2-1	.	CASSSDRNNEQFF	TGTGCTAGCAGTTCTGACAGAAACAATGAGCAGTTCTTC
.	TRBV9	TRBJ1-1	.	CASSPVTVNTEAFF	TGTGCCAGCAGCCCGGTGACGGTGAACACTGAAGCTTTCTTT
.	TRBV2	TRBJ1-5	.	CASSVDRLDNQPQHF	TGTGCCAGCAGTGTAGACAGGCTCGACAATCAGCCCCAGCATTTT
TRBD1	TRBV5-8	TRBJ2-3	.	CASSLGTARTDTQYF	TGTGCCAGCAGTTTGGGGACAGCCCGCACAGATACGCAGTATTTT
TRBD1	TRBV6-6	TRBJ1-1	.	CASSYAQGEPAFF	TGTGCCAGCAGTTACGCTCAGGGGGAGCCAGCTTTCTTT
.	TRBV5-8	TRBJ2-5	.	CASTMTDKETQYF	TGTGCCAGCACCATGACGGACAAAGAGACCCAGTACTTC
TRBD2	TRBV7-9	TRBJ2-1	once	CASSFGLAGTSYNEQFF	TGTGCCAGCAGCTTCGGTCTAGCGGGGACTTCCTACAATGAGCAGTTCTTC
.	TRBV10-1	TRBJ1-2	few	CASKIAKAYGYTF	TGCGCCAGCAAGATCGCGAAAGCCTATGGCTACACCTTC
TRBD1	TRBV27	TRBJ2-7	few	CASSFRGNIVGTGTYEQYF	TGTGCCAGCAGTTTCCGGGGTAATATTGTGGGGACAGGGACCTACGAGCAGTACTTC
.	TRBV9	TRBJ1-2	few	CASSTNLRGANYGYTF	TGTGCCAGCAGCACCAATCTGAGGGGGGCTAACTATGGCTACACCTTC
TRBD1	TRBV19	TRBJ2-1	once	CASRTRDRAIEQFF	TGTGCCAGTAGGACACGGGACAGGGCTATTGAGCAGTTCTTC
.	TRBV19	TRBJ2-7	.	CASSPTQWGNYEQYF	TGTGCCAGTAGTCCCACGCAGTGGGGGAATTACGAGCAGTACTTC
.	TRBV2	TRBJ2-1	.	CASIKRQGSNEQFF	TGTGCCAGCATTAAGAGGCAGGGGAGCAATGAGCAGTTCTTC
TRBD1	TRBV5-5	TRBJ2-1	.	CASSWTRDRPYNEQFF	TGTGCCAGCAGCTGGACCCGGGACAGACCCTACAATGAGCAGTTCTTC